This paragraph covers one T cell receptor beta chain sequence. The germline V gene encodes CDR1 SEHNR and CDR2 FQNEAQ (reference sequence). This CDR3 comprises 15 residues. V was clipped by 4 bases and J by 1 base, with 13 bases between them. This record comes from a study of CD8 T cells in Susac syndrome. When the RNA was reverse transcribed, random hexamers were used with an input of 0.5 to 1 ug. TCRdb re-called the immunoSEQ multiplex PCR reads with MiXCR, one entry per CDR3 protein. Counted here are some 76,000 distinct CDR3 sequences, about 91% occurring once; the ten biggest clones make up just over 0.5%.

V is TRBV7-9 and J is TRBJ1-1; D not certain. The source is a human donor with multiple sclerosis. The sample was CD8+ T cells from PBMCs. The CDR3 loop reads CASSSPLAANTEAFF. CDR3 nucleotide sequence: TGTGCCAGCAGCTCCCCGCTGGCAGCGAACACTGAAGCTTTCTTT.